This is a list of T cell receptor beta chains from one sample in a study of CD8+ T cells in alopecia areata. Assay: immunoSEQ multiplex PCR; the TCRdb copy retains only in-frame clones and omits some. The sample lists a few hundred thousand clones, 35% to 40% occurring once. Sequenced here: CD4+ T cells sorted from blood, sampled between weeks 30 and 35, from a patient treated with tofacitinib. These receptors were collected from a human donor with alopecia areata. CDR3s include the opening cysteine and the closing phenylalanine or tryptophan. D genes are given only for firm matches. Some rows have no size entry. The others give once, few or many, or a class for an expanded clone.

d_gene: TRBD1
j_gene: TRBJ1-4
abundance: NA
v_gene: TRBV5-1
CDR3aa: CASSLDRGDEKLFF
CDR3nt: TGCGCCAGCAGCTTGGACAGGGGGGACGAAAAACTGTTTTTT

d_gene: NA
j_gene: TRBJ2-7
abundance: NA
v_gene: TRBV27
CDR3aa: CASSLEGRMGYEQYF
CDR3nt: TGTGCCAGCAGTTTAGAGGGTAGGATGGGCTACGAGCAGTACTTC

d_gene: TRBD1
j_gene: TRBJ2-7
abundance: NA
v_gene: TRBV30
CDR3aa: CAWSAGTGVSHEQYF
CDR3nt: TGTGCCTGGAGTGCAGGGACAGGAGTTTCCCACGAGCAGTACTTC

d_gene: NA
j_gene: TRBJ2-6
abundance: few
v_gene: TRBV28
CDR3aa: CASSEHGRGSGANVLTF
CDR3nt: TGTGCCAGCAGCGAACACGGGCGGGGATCTGGGGCCAACGTCCTGACTTTC

d_gene: NA
j_gene: TRBJ2-2
abundance: NA
v_gene: TRBV4-1
CDR3aa: CASSQVFPENTGELFF
CDR3nt: TGCGCCAGCAGCCAAGTATTCCCCGAGAACACCGGGGAGCTGTTTTTT

d_gene: NA
j_gene: TRBJ1-1
abundance: NA
v_gene: TRBV5-1
CDR3aa: CASSSDRGTEAFF
CDR3nt: TGCGCCAGCAGCTCCGATCGGGGGACTGAAGCTTTCTTT

d_gene: NA
j_gene: TRBJ1-2
abundance: NA
v_gene: TRBV30
CDR3aa: CASRRTVNYGYTF
CDR3nt: TGTGCCTCGAGACGGACAGTCAACTATGGCTACACCTTC

d_gene: NA
j_gene: TRBJ1-2
abundance: few
v_gene: TRBV4-1
CDR3aa: CASSQEGVGYGYTF
CDR3nt: TGCGCCAGCAGCCAAGAGGGGGTCGGCTATGGCTACACCTTC

d_gene: TRBD1
j_gene: TRBJ2-2
abundance: once
v_gene: TRBV6-5
CDR3aa: CASSRQGNTGELFF
CDR3nt: TGTGCCAGCAGTAGACAGGGGAACACCGGGGAGCTGTTTTTT

d_gene: TRBD1
j_gene: TRBJ2-3
abundance: NA
v_gene: TRBV6-5
CDR3aa: CASSLRGQADTQYF
CDR3nt: TGTGCCAGCAGTTTAAGGGGGCAGGCAGATACGCAGTATTTT

d_gene: NA
j_gene: TRBJ2-1
abundance: NA
v_gene: TRBV6-5
CDR3aa: CASSRQEVHEQFF
CDR3nt: TGTGCCAGCAGTAGACAGGAGGTCCATGAGCAGTTCTTC